Detailed here is one T cell receptor beta chain. Its antigen remains unknown. These data originate in a study of long-term antiretroviral therapy in people with HIV. General study points: Narrower CDR3 length ranges marked HIV repertoires relative to controls.

V gave up 3 bases and J gave up 1 base, with 9 bases separating them. The CDR3 length is 14 residues. Germline loops: CDR1 SGDLS, CDR2 YYNGEE. The authors ran the immunoSEQ assay, v3.0, at survey level. This table comes from immunoSEQ multiplex PCR, and its TCRdb copy is limited to in-frame clones, with some not included. The sample lists tens of thousands of clones, about nine tenths occurring once. There were no participants with HIV treated outside the United States. J is TRBJ2-3 and V is TRBV9; D possibly corresponds to TRBD2 (5 bases). The specimen comprised unsorted PBMCs, sampled 0.1 years before starting antiretroviral therapy. This sequence was found in a woman aged 45 to 65 with HIV. This CDR3 reads CASSENGGTDTQYF. Written as DNA, the CDR3 is TGTGCCAGCAGCGAAAACGGGGGCACAGATACGCAGTATTTT.